Following are 10 T cell receptor beta chains from one sample sequenced in a study of cytomegalovirus exposure and HLA in healthy donors. The data were produced by immunoSEQ multiplex PCR, yet TCRdb's version contains in-frame clones alone and is incomplete. The sample carries 85,000 to 95,000 clones, around 96% recorded once. Sequencing input: PBMCs. These receptors originate from a man aged 18 to 30 in good health and CMV-seronegative.

The V call is TRBV5-1, the J call TRBJ1-5; TRBD1 matches at 10 bases. V lost 4 bases and J lost 11; bases outside the gene matches: 9. This CDR3 spans 14 amino acids. Germline CDR1 is SGHRS and CDR2 is YFSETQ. CDR3 nucleotides: TGCGCCAGCAGCCCCGGGACAGGGGTCCCAGCCCAGCATTTT. Protein sequence: CASSPGTGVPAQHF. Drawing the rest from reference TRBV5-1 and TRBJ1-5, the complete variable domain is KAGVTQTPRYLIKTRGQQVTLSCSPISGHRSVSWYQQTPGQGLQFLFEYFSETQRNKGNFPGRFSGRQFSNSRSEMNVSTLELGDSALYLCASSPGTGVPAQHFGDGTRLSIL.

This clone has only one observation. The gene calls are TRBV5-1 and TRBJ1-1, with 9 bases matching TRBD1. CDR3 length: 14 amino acids. V lost 0 bases, J lost 5 bases, and 2 bases stayed unmatched. Per germline, CDR1 SGHRS and CDR2 YFSETQ. CDR3: CASSLGGTGTEAFF. In DNA, the CDR3 is TGCGCCAGCAGCTTGGGAGGGACAGGGACTGAAGCTTTCTTT. The full variable domain, in which reference TRBV5-1 and TRBJ1-1 provide the parts outside the CDR3, is KAGVTQTPRYLIKTRGQQVTLSCSPISGHRSVSWYQQTPGQGLQFLFEYFSETQRNKGNFPGRFSGRQFSNSRSEMNVSTLELGDSALYLCASSLGGTGTEAFFGQGTRLTVV.

The gene calls are TRBV29-1 and TRBJ2-3; 7 nucleotides align to TRBD1. The CDR3 contains 15 residues. The V and J ends lost 6 bases and 3 bases, in that order; junction bases with no gene match: 12. Germline V lookup: CDR1 SQVTM, CDR2 ANQGSEA. CDR3 in DNA: TGCAGCGTCCCCCGGACAGGTACCAGGACAGATACGCAGTATTTT. This sequence encodes CSVPRTGTRTDTQYF.

The chain has TRBV5-4 and TRBJ2-4; 7 bases map to TRBD2. From germline, CDR1 is SGHNT and CDR2 YYREEE (reference sequence). The trim removed 5 bases at V and 4 bases at J, leaving 9 bases unmatched. This CDR3 has 15 amino acids. DNA of the CDR3: TGTGCCAGCAGTCTTGAACCGGGGGGTAAAAACATTCAGTACTTC. Amino acid sequence: CASSLEPGGKNIQYF.

CDR3 residues: CASSPGTGNSWGQFF. As DNA, the CDR3 is TGTGCCAGCAGCCCCGGGACAGGGAACTCTTGGGGGCAGTTCTTC. The V call is TRBV7-9, the J call TRBJ2-1; 9 bases match TRBD1. This CDR3 comprises 15 residues. Trimming removed 5 bases from V and 12 bases from J; junction bases left unmatched: 14. Germline CDR1 and CDR2: SEHNR and FQNEAQ (reference sequence).

V is TRBV5-1 and J is TRBJ2-2, with 8 bases matching TRBD1. V lost 3 bases, J lost 5 bases, and 9 bases stayed unmatched. The CDR3 sequence is 16 residues long. The germline CDR1 and CDR2 sequences are SGHRS and YFSETQ. In DNA form, the CDR3 reads TGCGCCAGCAGCTCAGGGGGGACAGGAGTGACCGGGGAGCTGTTTTTT. Encoded protein: CASSSGGTGVTGELFF.

This chain joins TRBV18 and TRBJ1-5; D remains ambiguous. CDR1 is KGHSH and CDR2 is LQKENI in the germline V gene. The CDR3 loop spans 15 amino acids. With 6 bases removed from V and 2 bases from J, the gap between germline ends came to 14 bases. The CDR3 bases are TGTGCCAGCTCTCAAAACTGGCAGGGCAATCAGCCCCAGCATTTT. Translated: CASSQNWQGNQPQHF.

The chain joins TRBV6-1 to TRBJ1-1; a weak D match, TRBD1 (6 bases). CDR1 and CDR2 (germline): MNHNS, SASEGT. V lost 8 bases and J 5 bases, leaving 21 bases between the germline ends. CDR3 size: 15 residues. The CDR3 bases are TGTGCCAGCCTGAGGCTGGGGCAGGGGAGAACTGAAGCTTTCTTT. Translation gives CASLRLGQGRTEAFF.

V and J are TRBV15 and TRBJ1-1; TRBD1 is a possible D gene (6 bases). V was pared by 3 bases and J by 5 bases, with 10 bases between. CDR1 and CDR2 (germline): LNHNV, YYDKDF (reference sequence). The CDR3 totals 13 residues. CDR3 DNA: TGTGCCACCAGCAGGACAGGTCTTACTGAAGCTTTCTTT. Its translation: CATSRTGLTEAFF.

This chain connects TRBV4-1 to TRBJ2-1; 10 nucleotides line up with TRBD2. The germline V gene has CDR1 MGHRA and CDR2 YSYEKL. V was clipped by 0 bases and J by 7 bases; unmatched bases: 9. The CDR3 runs 17 residues. CDR3 loop: CASSQDRASGSRNEQFF. The CDR3 DNA is TGCGCCAGCAGCCAAGATAGGGCTAGCGGGAGTCGGAATGAGCAGTTCTTC.